This T cell receptor delta chain was sequenced for a study of γδ T cells in repeated Plasmodium falciparum infection. TCRdb reran clone calling via CATT on the multiplex PCR reads. The table shows tens of thousands of delta-chain clones, with approximately 0.96% occurring only once. With respect to this clone: A far larger clone is one base from this, pointing to a likely read error. The sample has other DNA sequences that encode this CDR3 too.

Gammadelta T cells were flow-sorted from PBMC into Vgamma9/Vdelta2+ and Vdelta2-negative populations for bulk analysis. The CDR3 contains 18 residues. With V trimmed by 7 bases and J by 0 bases, 10 bases remained unmatched. The germline CDR1 and CDR2 sequences are GEAIGNYY and EKD. This receptor was identified in a pool of human donors (malaria-infected and uninfected, not separated). Sequences were obtained from gamma-delta T cells from blood. V gene TRDV2 combines with J gene TRDJ3, with TRDD3 identical over 8 bases. TCRdb gives no J gene; it was assigned here by matching the DNA to germline. CDR3 DNA sequence: TGTGCCTGCGATGGTACTGGGGGCCGCTCCTGGGACACCCGACAGATGTTTTTC. It specifies CACDGTGGRSWDTRQMFF.